Given below is one T cell receptor (beta chain) in context. Source study methods: Counts of nucleated cells, estimated from reference gene primer amplification, were obtained. Using immunoSEQ multiplex PCR, the repertoire was profiled, and TCRdb retains in-frame clones only, with some absent. That table furnishes V, J and clone size, whereas the DNA furnished D and trimming. The data hold about 42,000 clones, with roughly three quarters observed a single time. The CDR3 totals 16 residues. The ends were cut back, 5 bases at V and 0 bases at J, with 17 bases in the middle. Germline lookup yields CDR1 SGHNT and CDR2 YENEEA. This specimen belongs to a study of blood T cell repertoires in COVID-19.

The TCR comes from a man aged 70-80 years with active or convalescent COVID-19. Sequencing was done on a sample of peripheral blood. The chain combines TRBV11-3 with TRBJ2-7, with D perhaps TRBD2 (6 bases). CDR3 in amino acids: CASSAGSTSHSYEQYF. DNA for the CDR3: TGTGCCAGCAGCGCAGGGTCTACTAGCCACTCCTACGAGCAGTACTTC.